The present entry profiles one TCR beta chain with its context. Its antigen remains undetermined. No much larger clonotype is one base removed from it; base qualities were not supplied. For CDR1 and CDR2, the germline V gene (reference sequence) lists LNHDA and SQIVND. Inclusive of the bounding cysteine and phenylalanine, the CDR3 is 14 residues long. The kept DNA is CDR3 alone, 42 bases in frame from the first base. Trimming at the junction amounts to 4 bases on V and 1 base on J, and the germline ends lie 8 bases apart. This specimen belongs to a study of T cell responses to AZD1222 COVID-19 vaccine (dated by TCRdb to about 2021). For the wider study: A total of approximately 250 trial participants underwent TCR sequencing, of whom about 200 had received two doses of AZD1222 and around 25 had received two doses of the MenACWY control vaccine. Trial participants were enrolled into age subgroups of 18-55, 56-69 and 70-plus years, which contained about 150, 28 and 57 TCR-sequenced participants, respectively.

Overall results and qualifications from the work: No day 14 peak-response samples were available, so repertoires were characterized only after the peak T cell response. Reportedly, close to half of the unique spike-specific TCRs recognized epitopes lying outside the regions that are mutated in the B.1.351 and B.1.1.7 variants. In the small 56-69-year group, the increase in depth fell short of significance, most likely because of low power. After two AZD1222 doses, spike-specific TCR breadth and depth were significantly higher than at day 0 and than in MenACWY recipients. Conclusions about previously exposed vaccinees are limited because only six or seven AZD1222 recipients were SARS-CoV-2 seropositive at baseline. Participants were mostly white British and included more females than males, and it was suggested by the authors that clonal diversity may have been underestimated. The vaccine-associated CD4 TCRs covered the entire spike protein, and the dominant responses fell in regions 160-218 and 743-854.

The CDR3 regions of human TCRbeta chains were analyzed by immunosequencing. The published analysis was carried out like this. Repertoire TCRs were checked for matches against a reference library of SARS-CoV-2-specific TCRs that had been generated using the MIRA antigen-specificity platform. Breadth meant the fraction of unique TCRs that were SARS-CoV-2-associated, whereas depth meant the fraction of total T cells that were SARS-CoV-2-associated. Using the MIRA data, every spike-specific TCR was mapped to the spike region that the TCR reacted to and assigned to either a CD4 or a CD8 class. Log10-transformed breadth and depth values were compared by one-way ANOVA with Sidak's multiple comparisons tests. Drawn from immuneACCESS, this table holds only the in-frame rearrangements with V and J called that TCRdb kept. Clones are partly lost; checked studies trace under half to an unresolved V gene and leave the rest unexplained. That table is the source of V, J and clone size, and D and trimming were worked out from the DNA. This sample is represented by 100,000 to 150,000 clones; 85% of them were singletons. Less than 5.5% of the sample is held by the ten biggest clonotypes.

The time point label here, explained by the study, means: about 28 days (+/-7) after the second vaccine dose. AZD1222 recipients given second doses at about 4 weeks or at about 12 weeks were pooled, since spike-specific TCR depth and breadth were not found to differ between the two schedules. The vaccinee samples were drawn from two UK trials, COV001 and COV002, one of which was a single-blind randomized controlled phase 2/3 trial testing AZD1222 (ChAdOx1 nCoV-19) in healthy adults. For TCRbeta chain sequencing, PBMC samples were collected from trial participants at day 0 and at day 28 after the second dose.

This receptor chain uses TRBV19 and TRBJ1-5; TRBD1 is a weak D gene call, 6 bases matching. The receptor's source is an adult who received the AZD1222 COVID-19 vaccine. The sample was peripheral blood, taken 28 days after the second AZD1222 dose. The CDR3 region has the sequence CASSKGQSNQPQHF. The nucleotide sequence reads TGTGCCAGTAGTAAAGGACAGAGCAATCAGCCCCAGCATTTT.